The next 19 T cell receptor beta chains were all read from a single sample in a study of CXCR3-negative and CXCR3-positive naive CD8 T cells (dated by TCRdb to the late 2010s). Reads for this sample came from a NextSeq 550. The Human TCR Profiling Kit (MiLaboratory) was used to prepare UMI-labeled 5' RACE TRB cDNA libraries. Based on TCRdb reprocessing of the reads, there is one entry per CDR3 protein sequence, and DNA is missing. Per the sample table, the count is approximately 41,000 distinct CDR3 sequences. Roughly a tenth of the sample belongs to the ten largest clones. Sequences were obtained from memory CD8+ T cells from blood. Interpreted using the paper, the cell subset or site label stands for: conventional CD8+ memory T cells (TMEM), sorted as controls. These receptors all stem from a human donor in good health. Some clones in this sample may be carry-over from other donors' samples.

Here the CDR3 reads CSVAGRSYEQYF. V and J are TRBV29-1 and TRBJ2-7. This CDR3 is 12 amino acids long. The germline CDR1 and CDR2 sequences are SQVTM and ANQGSEA.

The chain uses TRBV27 and TRBJ2-1; without DNA, the TCRdb call of TRBD1 cannot be checked. The CDR3 is made up of 16 amino acids. Germline values: CDR1 MNHEY, CDR2 SMNVEV (reference sequence). The CDR3 sequence: CASSSRLGQQNNEQFF.

The chain employs TRBV6-6 and TRBJ2-7; the D call of TRBD1 rests on TCRdb alone, since no DNA is present to check it. Germline V lookup: CDR1 MNHNY, CDR2 SVGAGI (reference sequence). The length of the CDR3 is 13 residues. CDR3 protein: CASSDPGLGEQYF.

V usage is TRBV4-1 and J usage is TRBJ2-1; TCRdb's D call of TRBD2 is untestable without DNA. From germline, CDR1 is MGHRA and CDR2 YSYEKL. This CDR3 contains 19 residues. CDR3 sequence: CASSQRWEASTNSYNEQFF.

V usage is TRBV28 and J usage is TRBJ2-1; checking the TCRdb D call of TRBD2 is not possible without DNA. Germline V CDR1 and CDR2: MDHEN, SYDVKM. The CDR3 runs 16 residues. CDR3 region: CASSLGLAGGRSEQFF.

The chain is built from TRBV7-3 and TRBJ1-5. The CDR3 consists of 13 residues. CDR1 is SGHTA and CDR2 is FQGTGA in the germline V gene. The CDR3 spells CASSLTSNQPQHF.

The genes are TRBV29-1 and TRBJ1-1. Germline CDR1 and CDR2: SQVTM and ANQGSEA. CDR3 length: 12 residues. The CDR3 loop reads CSVSGLNTEAFF.

V usage is TRBV28 and J usage is TRBJ1-3. The V gene's germline CDR1 is MDHEN and CDR2 SYDVKM. The CDR3 is made up of 14 amino acids. CDR3 loop: CASSFRVSGNTIYF.

This sequence joins TRBV12-3 or TRBV12-4 and TRBJ2-3. The CDR3 is made up of 14 amino acids. The CDR3: CASSLSGGTDTQYF.

The chain has TRBV27 and TRBJ1-1; the D call of TRBD1 rests on TCRdb alone, since no DNA is present to check it. The length of the CDR3 is 15 residues. Germline lookup yields CDR1 MNHEY and CDR2 SMNVEV (reference sequence). CDR3: CASSATGWGNTEAFF.

The rearrangement joins TRBV5-1 to TRBJ2-7. The CDR3 totals 15 residues. Germline V gene sequence: CDR1 SGHRS, CDR2 YFSETQ. The CDR3 reads CASSLDYGVSYEQYF. The full variable domain, in which reference TRBV5-1 and TRBJ2-7 provide the parts outside the CDR3, is KAGVTQTPRYLIKTRGQQVTLSCSPISGHRSVSWYQQTPGQGLQFLFEYFSETQRNKGNFPGRFSGRQFSNSRSEMNVSTLELGDSALYLCASSLDYGVSYEQYFGPGTRLTVT.

Here the CDR3 reads CASSSDYQSTDTQYF. V gene TRBV7-9 combines with J gene TRBJ2-3; TCRdb reports TRBD2, a call that lacks DNA to check it against. This CDR3 spans 15 amino acids. CDR1 is SEHNR and CDR2 is FQNEAQ in the germline V gene (reference sequence).

The chain recombines TRBV4-3 with TRBJ2-7; without DNA, the TCRdb call of TRBD1 cannot be checked. Germline V gene data show CDR1 as LGHNA and CDR2 as YSLEER. This CDR3 spans 17 amino acids. The CDR3 sequence is CASSQDIAAGAYYEQYF.

The chain employs TRBV6-2 or TRBV6-3 and TRBJ2-7; TCRdb names TRBD2, which stays unverified in the absence of DNA. CDR3 size: 14 residues. Germline CDR1 and CDR2: MNHEY and SVGEGT. The CDR3 reads CASSQQHREGEQYF.

The chain uses TRBV10-3 and TRBJ2-5. CDR1 ENHRY and CDR2 SYGVKD come from the germline V gene. There are 11 residues in the CDR3. CDR3: CAISEGRSQYF.

J is TRBJ2-7 and V is TRBV15; without DNA, the TCRdb call of TRBD2 cannot be checked. CDR1 and CDR2 from the germline V gene are LNHNV and YYDKDF (reference sequence). This CDR3 comprises 16 residues. The CDR3 here is CATSRDVTGAVYEQYF.

The chain recombines TRBV7-3 with TRBJ2-3; TCRdb proposes TRBD1, but this gene call is untestable without DNA. The CDR3 runs to 15 residues. Germline CDR1 SGHTA, CDR2 FQGTGA. This chain's CDR3 is CASSFQGARADTQYF.

The J gene is TRBJ1-1, the V gene TRBV12-3 or TRBV12-4; TCRdb names TRBD1, which stays unverified in the absence of DNA. CDR3 length: 15 amino acids. CDR3 protein: CASSFFLGGNTEAFF.

This chain connects TRBV4-3 to TRBJ2-7. Germline V CDR1 and CDR2: LGHNA, YSLEER. The CDR3 runs 13 residues. The CDR3 spells CASSQDRYHEQYF.